The 15 T cell receptor beta chains in this list originate from one sample, sequenced in a study of vaccination and CD4 T cells after COVID-19. Oncomine TCR Beta short-read sequencing was applied to DNA from cultured CD4+ T cells. TCRdb reprocessed the PCR reads via MiXCR and lists one record per CDR3 protein. The sample comprises about 14,000 distinct CDR3 sequences, approximately 60% of which are singletons, and 6.2% rests with the top ten. These receptors' antigens are unknown. Treatment given: approximately nine-day PBMC culture with coronavirus spike peptide pools or control peptides (ViraFEST assay). The material sequenced was CD4+ T cells from blood, cultured in vitro. These receptors came from a human donor who had recovered from COVID-19.

The chain couples TRBV20-1 to TRBJ1-1; 9 bases are shared with TRBD1. The germline CDR1 and CDR2 sequences are DFQATT and SNEGSKA (reference sequence). V trimming: 4 bases; J trimming: 3 bases; junction bases outside the gene matches: 3. The CDR3 has 13 amino acids. CDR3 sequence: CSAIDRGDTEAFF. The CDR3 coding sequence is TGCAGTGCTATTGACAGGGGGGACACTGAAGCTTTCTTT.

The V gene is TRBV12-3 or TRBV12-4, the J gene TRBJ2-1; D not resolved. The CDR3 covers 15 residues. Trimming cost V 5 bases and J 5 bases, with 16 bases left between them. The CDR3 nucleotides read TGTGCCAGCAGTGAAACGTGGACCGATCACAATGAGCAGTTCTTC. Translation gives CASSETWTDHNEQFF.

This clonotype was counted between two and nine times. The CDR3 reads CASSEGLPTDEQFF. CDR3 nucleotides: TGTGCCAGCAGTGAGGGACTCCCGACCGATGAGCAGTTCTTC. The chain carries TRBV2 and TRBJ2-1; possible D gene TRBD2, 6 bases. Per the germline V gene, CDR1 is SNHLY and CDR2 is FYNNEI. The CDR3 has 14 amino acids. V lost 3 bases to trimming and J lost 8 bases, with 14 bases between them. The full variable domain, in which reference TRBV2 and TRBJ2-1 provide the parts outside the CDR3, is EPEVTQTPSHQVTQMGQEVILRCVPISNHLYFYWYRQILGQKVEFLVSFYNNEISEKSEIFDDQFSVERPDGSNFTLKIRSTKLEDSAMYFCASSEGLPTDEQFFGPGTRLTVL.

The chain uses TRBV19 and TRBJ2-1; D may be TRBD1 (7 bases). This CDR3 has 14 amino acids. The V and J ends lost 4 bases and 10 bases respectively, with 17 bases between them. Germline V gene lookup returns CDR1 LNHDA and CDR2 SQIVND (reference sequence). CDR3 sequence reads: CASSTFRGRREQFF. The CDR3 DNA reads as TGTGCCAGTAGTACCTTCAGGGGGAGGAGGGAGCAGTTCTTC.

V usage is TRBV5-1 and J usage is TRBJ1-2; D gene ambiguous. CDR3 length equals 15 residues. Trimming stripped 4 bases from V and 4 bases from J, with 17 bases between. From germline, CDR1 is SGHRS and CDR2 YFSETQ. CDR3 sequence reads: CASSAVFGGSYGYTF. The CDR3 region has the DNA TGCGCCAGCAGCGCCGTCTTTGGAGGGAGCTATGGCTACACCTTC.

A single count supports this clonotype. The rearrangement uses TRBV6-1 and TRBJ1-3, with no clear D. V lost 6 bases, J lost 0 bases, and 3 bases lay in between. The CDR3 is 12 amino acids. From germline, CDR1 is MNHNS and CDR2 SASEGT. CDR3 protein: CASRNSGNTIYF. CDR3 DNA sequence: TGTGCCAGCAGGAACTCTGGAAACACCATATATTTT.

The rearrangement links TRBV5-1 to TRBJ2-1; 8 bases agree with TRBD2. The CDR3 is 15 amino acids. The V segment lost 0 bases and the J segment 10 bases; nucleotides outside the gene matches: 9. Per germline, CDR1 SGHRS and CDR2 YFSETQ. CDR3 nucleotide sequence: TGCGCCAGCAGCTTGGCGGGACTAGGGGCGTGGGAGCAGTTCTTC. Encoded protein: CASSLAGLGAWEQFF.

The gene calls are TRBV27 and TRBJ1-3; D is unclear. The CDR3 is 13 amino acids. Germline V CDR1 and CDR2: MNHEY, SMNVEV (reference sequence). The ends were cut back, 4 bases at V and 3 bases at J, with 7 bases in the middle. The CDR3 sequence is CASSSGIGNTIYF. The CDR3 DNA is TGTGCCAGCAGTTCCGGGATTGGAAACACCATATATTTT.

This clonotype has only a few counts. The chain employs TRBV12-3 or TRBV12-4 and TRBJ1-5; 9 bases match TRBD1. This CDR3 comprises 13 residues. The ends lost 6 bases at V and 4 bases at J; junction bases unmatched: 1. The chain's CDR3 is CASRGQGNQPQHF. The CDR3, as DNA: TGTGCCAGCAGAGGACAGGGGAATCAGCCCCAGCATTTT.

This clonotype has a handful of counts. A read error may produce the germline difference seen at one junction end. The chain employs TRBV10-3 and TRBJ2-2; TRBD1 agrees at 7 bases. This CDR3 comprises 14 residues. In germline, CDR1 is ENHRY, CDR2 SYGVKD. The CDR3, as DNA: TGTGCCATCAGGGGACAGAGCCACACTGGGGAGCTGTTTTTT. Protein: CAIRGQSHTGELFF.

V usage is TRBV27 and J usage is TRBJ1-6; no definite D call. In germline, CDR1 is MNHEY, CDR2 SMNVEV (reference sequence). The CDR3 runs to 12 residues. The ends were cut back, 4 bases at V and 11 bases at J, with 9 bases in the middle. Here the CDR3 DNA reads TGTGCCAGCAGTTACCCCGGGGCACCCCTCCACTTT. It translates to CASSYPGAPLHF.

V is TRBV14 and J is TRBJ1-1, with D maybe TRBD1 (6 bases). CDR1 is SGHDN and CDR2 is FVKESK in the germline V gene. The CDR3 runs to 11 residues. Trimming removed 2 bases from V and 11 bases from J, with 9 bases in between. The CDR3 spells CASSQQGSAFF. CDR3 bases: TGTGCCAGCAGCCAACAGGGGAGTGCTTTCTTT. The full variable domain, in which reference TRBV14 and TRBJ1-1 provide the parts outside the CDR3, is EAGVTQFPSHSVIEKGQTVTLRCDPISGHDNLYWYRRVMGKEIKFLLHFVKESKQDESGMPNNRFLAERTGGTYSTLKVQPAELEDSGVYFCASSQQGSAFFGQGTRLTVV.

The genes are TRBV11-2 and TRBJ1-5, with unresolved D. Germline V lookup: CDR1 SGHAT, CDR2 FQNNGV. Trimming stripped 4 bases from V and 15 bases from J, with 10 bases between. This CDR3 region has 10 residues. CDR3 sequence: CASSYRFWHF. DNA for the CDR3: TGTGCCAGCAGCTACCGGTTTTGGCATTTT.

In the case of this clonotype: The junction does not match germline at one end; this may be a read error. CDR3 sequence reads: CAGSLVQGHIQYF. Written as DNA, the CDR3 is TGTGCCGGCAGCTTAGTCCAGGGCCACATTCAGTACTTC. The chain is built from TRBV7-2 and TRBJ2-4, with a tentative D call TRBD1 (5 bases). Looked up from germline, CDR1 is SGHTA and CDR2 is FQGNSA. CDR3 length equals 13 residues.

The chain employs TRBV7-9 and TRBJ1-1, with D perhaps TRBD1 (5 bases). Germline V CDR1 and CDR2: SEHNR, FQNEAQ (reference sequence). The CDR3 runs 15 residues. Trimming removed 5 bases at V and 3 bases at J, with 16 bases between. CDR3 sequence: CASSARTGAYTEAFF. DNA of the CDR3: TGTGCCAGCAGCGCACGAACCGGGGCCTACACTGAAGCTTTCTTT. Full variable domain (remainder filled in from reference TRBV7-9 and TRBJ1-1): DTGVSQNPRHKITKRGQNVTFRCDPISEHNRLYWYRQTLGQGPEFLTYFQNEAQLEKSRLLSDRFSAERPKGSFSTLEIQRTEQGDSAMYLCASSARTGAYTEAFFGQGTRLTVV.